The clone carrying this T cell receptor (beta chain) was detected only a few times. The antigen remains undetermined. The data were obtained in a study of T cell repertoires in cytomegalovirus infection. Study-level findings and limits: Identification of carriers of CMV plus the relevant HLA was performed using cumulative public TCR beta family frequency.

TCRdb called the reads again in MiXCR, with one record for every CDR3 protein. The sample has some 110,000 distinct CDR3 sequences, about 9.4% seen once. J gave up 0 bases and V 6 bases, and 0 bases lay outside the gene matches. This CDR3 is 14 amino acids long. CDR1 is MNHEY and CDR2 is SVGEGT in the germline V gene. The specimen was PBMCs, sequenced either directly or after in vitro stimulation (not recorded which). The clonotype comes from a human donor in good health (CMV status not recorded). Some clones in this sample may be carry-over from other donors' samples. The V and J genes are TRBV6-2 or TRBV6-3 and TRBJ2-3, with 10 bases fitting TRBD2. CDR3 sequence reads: CASRTSGSTDTQYF. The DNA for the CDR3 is TGTGCCAGCAGGACTAGCGGGAGCACAGATACGCAGTATTTT.